The T cell receptor (beta chain) described here comes from a study of blood T cell repertoires in COVID-19. About the study: Sites in the United States, Italy and Spain provided acute and convalescent COVID-19 samples. PBMCs, B-cell-depleted T cells, or T cells were the source of the cDNA or gDNA that made up the material.

Seattle's enrolled individuals joined amid active infection and were then monitored longitudinally. This CDR3 has 15 residues. The germline gives CDR1 SGHNT, CDR2 YENEEA. J was trimmed by 2 bases and V by 8 bases; bases with no gene match: 12. Study processing details: By means of reference gene primer amplification, nucleated cell counts were estimated. The data were produced by immunoSEQ multiplex PCR, yet TCRdb's version contains in-frame clones alone and is incomplete. V and J calls and clone size are those listed in that table; D and trimming were worked out from the DNA. The data hold about 170,000 clones, with approximately 84% observed a single time.

Sequencing used peripheral blood. This rearrangement joins TRBV11-3 to TRBJ2-7; TRBD2 matches 7 bases. The source is a woman of 80 years or more with COVID-19, enrolled during active disease. The CDR3 protein is CASAQFSGEAYEQYF. The CDR3 coding sequence is TGTGCCAGCGCCCAGTTCAGCGGGGAAGCCTACGAGCAGTACTTC.